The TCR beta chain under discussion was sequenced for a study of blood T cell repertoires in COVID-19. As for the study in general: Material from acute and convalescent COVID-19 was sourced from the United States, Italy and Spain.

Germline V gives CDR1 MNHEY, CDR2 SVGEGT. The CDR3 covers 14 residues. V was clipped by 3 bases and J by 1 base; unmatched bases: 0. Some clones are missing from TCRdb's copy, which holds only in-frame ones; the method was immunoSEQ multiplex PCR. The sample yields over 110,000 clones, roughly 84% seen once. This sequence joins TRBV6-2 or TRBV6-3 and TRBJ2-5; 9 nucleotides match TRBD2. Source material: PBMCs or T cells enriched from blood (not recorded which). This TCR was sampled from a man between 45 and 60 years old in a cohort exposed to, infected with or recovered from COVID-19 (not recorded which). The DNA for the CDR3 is TGTGCCAGCAGTTATAGCGGGGGCCAAGAGACCCAGTACTTC. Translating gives CASSYSGGQETQYF.